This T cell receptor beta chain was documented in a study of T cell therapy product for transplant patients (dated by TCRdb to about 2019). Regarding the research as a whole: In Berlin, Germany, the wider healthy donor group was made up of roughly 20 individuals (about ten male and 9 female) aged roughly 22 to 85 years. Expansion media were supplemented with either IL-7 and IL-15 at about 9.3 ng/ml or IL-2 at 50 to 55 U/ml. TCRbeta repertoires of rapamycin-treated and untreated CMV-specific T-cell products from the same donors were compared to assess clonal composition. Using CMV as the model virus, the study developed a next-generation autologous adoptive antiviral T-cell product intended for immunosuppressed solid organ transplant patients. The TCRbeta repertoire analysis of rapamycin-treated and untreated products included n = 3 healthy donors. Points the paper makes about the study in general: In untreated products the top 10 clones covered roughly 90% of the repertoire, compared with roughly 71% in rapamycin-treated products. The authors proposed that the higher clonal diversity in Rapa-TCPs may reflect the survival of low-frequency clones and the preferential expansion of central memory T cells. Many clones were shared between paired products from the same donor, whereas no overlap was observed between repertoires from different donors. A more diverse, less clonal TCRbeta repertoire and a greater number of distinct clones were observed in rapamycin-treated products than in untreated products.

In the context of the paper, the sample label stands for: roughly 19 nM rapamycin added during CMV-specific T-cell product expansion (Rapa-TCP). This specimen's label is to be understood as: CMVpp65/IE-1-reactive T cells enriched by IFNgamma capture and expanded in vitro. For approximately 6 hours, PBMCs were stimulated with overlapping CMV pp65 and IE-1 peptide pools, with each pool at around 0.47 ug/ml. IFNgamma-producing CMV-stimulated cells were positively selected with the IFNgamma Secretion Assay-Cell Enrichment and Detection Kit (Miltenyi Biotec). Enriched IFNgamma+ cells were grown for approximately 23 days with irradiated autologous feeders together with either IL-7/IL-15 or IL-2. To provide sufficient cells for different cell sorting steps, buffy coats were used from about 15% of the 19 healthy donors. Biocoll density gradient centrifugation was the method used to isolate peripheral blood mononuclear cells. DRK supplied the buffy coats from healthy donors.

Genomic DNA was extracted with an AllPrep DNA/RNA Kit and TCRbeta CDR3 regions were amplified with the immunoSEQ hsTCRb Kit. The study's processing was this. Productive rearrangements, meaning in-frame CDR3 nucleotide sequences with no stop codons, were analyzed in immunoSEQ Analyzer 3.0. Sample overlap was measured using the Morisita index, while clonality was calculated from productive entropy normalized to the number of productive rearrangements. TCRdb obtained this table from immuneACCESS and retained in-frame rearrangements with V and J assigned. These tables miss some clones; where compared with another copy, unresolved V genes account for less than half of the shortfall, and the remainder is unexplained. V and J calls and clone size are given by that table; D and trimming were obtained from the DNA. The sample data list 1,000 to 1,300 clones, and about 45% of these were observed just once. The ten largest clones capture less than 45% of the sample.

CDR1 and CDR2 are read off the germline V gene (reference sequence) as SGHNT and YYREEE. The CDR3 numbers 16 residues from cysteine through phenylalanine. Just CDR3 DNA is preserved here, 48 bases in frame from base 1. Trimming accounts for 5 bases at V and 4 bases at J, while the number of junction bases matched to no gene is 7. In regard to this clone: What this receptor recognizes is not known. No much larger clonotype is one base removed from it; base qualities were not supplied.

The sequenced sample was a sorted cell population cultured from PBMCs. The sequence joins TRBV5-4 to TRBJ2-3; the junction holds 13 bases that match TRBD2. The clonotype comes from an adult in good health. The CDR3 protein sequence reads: CASREAGTSGADTQYF. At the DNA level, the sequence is TGTGCCAGCAGAGAAGCCGGGACTAGCGGGGCAGATACGCAGTATTTT.